Shown below are 10 T cell receptor beta chains from a single sample sequenced in a study of response to subunit inactivated influenza vaccine. From the RT-PCR reads, TCRdb called clonotypes with MiXCR, one entry per CDR3 protein. The table has 500,000 to 650,000 distinct CDR3 sequences, less than 8% seen once. The sample here was PBMCs from blood, taken less than 30 months after vaccination. The receptors shown here come from a man between 50 and 70 years old who received an inactivated influenza vaccine.

In this sample, this clonotype turned up a few times. The V and J genes are TRBV4-3 and TRBJ2-5; unclear D gene. The CDR3 sequence is 15 residues long. The germline V and J ends were trimmed by 0 bases and 4 bases, with 12 bases remaining between them. Germline assignment: CDR1 LGHNA and CDR2 YSLEER. Written as DNA, the CDR3 is TGCGCCAGCAGCCAAGATTTTGCGGCTAGAGAGACCCAGTACTTC. Translating it yields CASSQDFAARETQYF.

On this clonotype: An end of the junction differs from the germline gene, which may be a read error. The chain uses TRBV5-1 and TRBJ2-1, with 7 bases aligning to TRBD2. Germline V gene sequence: CDR1 SGHRS, CDR2 YFSETQ. The CDR3 is 16 residues long. The CDR3 is CASSLGGGSGFNEQIF. The DNA of the CDR3 is TGCGCCAGCAGCTTGGGGGGCGGGAGTGGTTTCAATGAGCAGATCTTC.

This clonotype has only a few counts. DNA of the CDR3: TGCGCCAGCAGCTTGGGACGCGGAACAGGGGGCTTCGGGAACACCTTC. Amino acid sequence: CASSLGRGTGGFGNTF. The chain links TRBV5-1 to TRBJ1-2; 9 positions agree with TRBD1. This CDR3 has 16 residues. Per the germline V gene, CDR1 is SGHRS and CDR2 is YFSETQ. After removal of 0 bases from V and 12 bases from J, the junction contained 15 bases not matched to a gene.

This clonotype occurred many times. V usage is TRBV5-1 and J usage is TRBJ1-2, with D hard to call. This CDR3 contains 13 residues. The germline V gene encodes CDR1 SGHRS and CDR2 YFSETQ. Trimming removed 2 bases at V and 4 bases at J, with 9 bases between. DNA of the CDR3: TGCGCCAGCAGCTTCGGGGTGATCTATGGCTACACCTTC. This encodes CASSFGVIYGYTF.

CDR3 DNA: TGCGCCAGCAGCTTGGGGGGACAGGGGGTGAGTAGCACTGAAGCTTTCTTT. This encodes CASSLGGQGVSSTEAFF. The chain combines TRBV5-1 with TRBJ1-1; TRBD1 agrees at 11 bases. Germline V gene lookup returns CDR1 SGHRS and CDR2 YFSETQ. V trimming: 0 bases; J trimming: 4 bases; junction bases outside the gene matches: 8. The CDR3 covers 17 residues.

This clonotype occurred many times. This chain links TRBV28 with TRBJ2-3, with 8 bases identical to TRBD2. In germline, CDR1 is MDHEN, CDR2 SYDVKM. Trimming removed 5 bases from V and 7 bases from J; junction bases left unmatched: 5. This CDR3 contains 13 residues. CDR3 DNA sequence: TGTGCCAGCAGTAGTATAGCGGGAAATACGCAGTATTTT. It translates to CASSSIAGNTQYF.

The V and J genes are TRBV6-2 or TRBV6-3 and TRBJ2-7; the D gene is possibly TRBD1 (6 bases). Between the trimmed V and J ends, which lost 4 bases and 2 bases, there was a span of 12 bases. This CDR3 is 14 amino acids long. The germline gives CDR1 MNHEY, CDR2 SVGEGT. DNA of the CDR3: TGTGCCAGCAGTTCCCAGGGGATTACCTACGAGCAGTACTTC. Amino acid sequence: CASSSQGITYEQYF.

This chain uses TRBV27 with TRBJ2-1; D is uncertain. This CDR3 is 15 amino acids long. The V gene's germline CDR1 is MNHEY and CDR2 SMNVEV (reference sequence). Deletions cut 2 bases from V and 10 bases from J, with 18 bases between. The CDR3 nucleotides read TGTGCCAGCAGTTTAAAAGTGTCCCTCTTTGGGGAGCAGTTCTTC. It is translated as CASSLKVSLFGEQFF.

This clonotype has a count of ten or more. V and J are TRBV10-3 and TRBJ2-7, with 7 nucleotides matching TRBD2. V trimming: 4 bases; J trimming: 0 bases; junction bases outside the gene matches: 9. This CDR3 is built from 16 residues. Germline V gene data show CDR1 as ENHRY and CDR2 as SYGVKD. The CDR3 region is CAISGYTSANSYEQYF. CDR3 in DNA: TGTGCCATCAGTGGATATACTAGCGCCAACTCCTACGAGCAGTACTTC.

This clonotype was found a few times. The V gene is TRBV6-1, the J gene TRBJ1-5, with a weak D call TRBD1 (6 bases). Trimming left V 6 bases short and J 6 bases short, with 15 bases between. CDR1 MNHNS and CDR2 SASEGT come from the germline V gene. The CDR3 has 14 residues. This chain's CDR3 is CASSPRGGPQPQHF. The CDR3 DNA reads as TGTGCCAGCAGCCCTAGGGGGGGACCTCAGCCCCAGCATTTT.